This TCR beta chain was captured in a study of Graves' ophthalmopathy and Graves' hyperthyroidism. Investigators amplified TCR beta CDR3 regions from RNA transcripts. Second-round multiplex PCR came after first-round RT-PCR with HTBI primers. TCRdb re-called the multiplex PCR reads with MiXCR, one entry per CDR3 protein. The repertoire has roughly 600,000 distinct CDR3 sequences, 39% of them found once; the top ten carry 3.5% to 5%. V shed 0 bases and J shed 0 bases, with 11 bases lying between them. CDR3 length: 16 residues. Germline CDR1 DFQATT, CDR2 SNEGSKA (reference sequence). This clonotype was detected a few times.

The sequence derives from an adult man with Graves' hyperthyroidism. Material for sequencing was peripheral blood or thyroid tissue (not recorded which). The J gene is TRBJ1-4, the V gene TRBV20-1, with D unclear. The CDR3 region has the DNA TGCAGTGCTAGAGATATGGGTATAGCAACTAATGAAAAACTGTTTTTT. Its protein is CSARDMGIATNEKLFF.